A selection of T cell receptor beta chains follows, all from one sample in a study of cytomegalovirus exposure and HLA in healthy donors. Assay used: immunoSEQ multiplex PCR; TCRdb lists only in-frame clones, some missing. The sample includes over 120,000 clones, roughly 70% of them seen just once. Sequencing input: PBMCs. These receptors all stem from a woman aged 55-70 years in good health and CMV-seropositive. Each CDR3 is given with its conserved first and last residue. Fields, in order: CDR3 DNA, CDR3 protein, CDR3 length, clone size, J gene, D gene, V gene. A D gene is named only where the DNA matches it firmly. The size field is filled for only some rows; it gives once, few, many or a size class.

TGTGCCACCAGCATTACCGGAGGTTCAGATACGCAGTATTTT CATSITGGSDTQYF 14 NA TRBJ2-3 NA TRBV15
TGCGCCAGCAGCTTGGGGGGGACTAGCACAGATACGCAGTATTTT CASSLGGTSTDTQYF 15 NA TRBJ2-3 NA TRBV5-1
TGTGCCAGCAGCGCCTTGGCCCTCTCTGGGGCCAACGTCCTGACTTTC CASSALALSGANVLTF 16 NA TRBJ2-6 NA TRBV9
TGCGCCAGCAGCTACGACATCGGCGAGCAGTACTTC CASSYDIGEQYF 12 NA TRBJ2-7 NA TRBV5-1
TGTGCCACCAGCCCCGACAGGGGTGGGCAGCCCCAGCATTTT CATSPDRGGQPQHF 14 NA TRBJ1-5 TRBD1 TRBV15
TGTGCCAGCAGCTTGGAAGGGACACCGAACACTGAAGCTTTCTTT CASSLEGTPNTEAFF 15 NA TRBJ1-1 NA TRBV11-2
TGTGCCAGCAGCTCCCTGGACAGGAGCTCTGGGGCCAACGTCCTGACTTTC CASSSLDRSSGANVLTF 17 NA TRBJ2-6 TRBD1 TRBV5-4
TGTGCCTGGAGTGTACCGGTTGGAAACACCATATATTTT CAWSVPVGNTIYF 13 NA TRBJ1-3 NA TRBV30
TGTGCCAGCAGAGCTTCGGGTCCCCTTAGAACAGATACGCAGTATTTT CASRASGPLRTDTQYF 16 NA TRBJ2-3 NA TRBV2
TGCAGCGGATGCCGGGACAGGGGCCCAGATACGCAGTATTTT CSGCRDRGPDTQYF 14 NA TRBJ2-3 TRBD1 TRBV29-1
TGCGCCAGCAGCCCTCGGGACAATCAGCCCTATGGCTACACCTTC CASSPRDNQPYGYTF 15 NA TRBJ1-2 NA TRBV5-1
TGTGCCAGCCAAAGAGTGAGGAACACTGAAGCTTTCTTT CASQRVRNTEAFF 13 NA TRBJ1-1 NA TRBV27
TGTGCCAGCAGTCCGCGACCAGGGGGAGCTGGTGGCTACACCTTC CASSPRPGGAGGYTF 15 NA TRBJ1-2 TRBD1 TRBV28
TGTGCCAGCAGTTCCTTCGGGACTACCTTCTCCTACGAGCAGTACTTC CASSSFGTTFSYEQYF 16 NA TRBJ2-7 TRBD2 TRBV28
TGTGCCAGCAGCTCCTCTAGCGGAAGATACAATGAGCAGTTCTTC CASSSSSGRYNEQFF 15 NA TRBJ2-1 TRBD2 TRBV7-2
TGTGCCAGCAGTCCGGGACAGGGGGCCTCAGATACGCAGTATTTT CASSPGQGASDTQYF 15 once TRBJ2-3 TRBD1 TRBV2
TGTGCCAGCAGCTTTCAGGACAGGGACGGCAATCAGCCCCAGCATTTT CASSFQDRDGNQPQHF 16 NA TRBJ1-5 TRBD1 TRBV7-7